These T cell receptor beta chains were read from a single sample in a study of response to subunit inactivated influenza vaccine. A single record per CDR3 protein comes from TCRdb applying MiXCR to the RT-PCR reads. Of 800,000 to 1,000,000 distinct CDR3 sequences listed, 21% were seen once; the top ten hold around 9.6%. This specimen was PBMCs from blood, taken roughly 5 days after vaccination. These receptor sequences come from a man over 45 who received an inactivated influenza vaccine. CDR3s include the opening cysteine and the closing phenylalanine or tryptophan. The D gene is left open where the match is weak. The size entry is marked missing in some rows and otherwise reads once, few, many or a size class.

clone_size d_call j_call v_call cdr3_aa cdr3_nt
. TRBD1 TRBJ2-2 TRBV6-1 CASTGTGYPGELFF TGTGCCAGCACGGGGACAGGGTATCCCGGGGAGCTGTTTTTT
many . TRBJ2-7 TRBV12-3/TRBV12-4 CASRAKSSYEQYF TGTGCCAGCAGGGCTAAGAGCTCCTACGAGCAGTACTTC
. . TRBJ1-2 TRBV29-1 CSVVPVTNGYTF TGCAGCGTGGTCCCGGTGACTAATGGCTACACCTTC
. . TRBJ2-3 TRBV9 CASSVVQGSDTQYF TGTGCCAGCAGCGTAGTACAGGGTAGCGATACGCAGTATTTT
. . TRBJ2-6 TRBV25-1 CASSNRTHRGGGANVLTF TGTGCCAGCAGTAATAGAACTCACAGGGGAGGCGGGGCCAACGTCCTGACTTTC
many TRBD2 TRBJ2-3 TRBV29-1 CSVVAGAHDSDTQYF TGCAGCGTGGTAGCGGGGGCCCACGATTCAGATACGCAGTATTTT
. . TRBJ2-7 TRBV12-3/TRBV12-4 CASSQNRDKWYF TGTGCCAGCAGCCAAAACCGGGACAAGTGGTACTTC
few TRBD2 TRBJ2-1 TRBV6-2/TRBV6-3 CASRSPTSGNEQFF TGTGCCAGCAGATCCCCGACTAGCGGTAATGAGCAGTTCTTC
few . TRBJ2-7 TRBV5-1 CASAGAGGSYEQYF TGCGCCAGCGCCGGCGCAGGAGGATCCTACGAGCAGTACTTC
. TRBD2 TRBJ2-4 TRBV25-1 CASSESTSGLAKNIQYF TGTGCCAGCAGTGAATCCACTAGCGGACTAGCCAAAAACATTCAGTACTTC
many TRBD2 TRBJ2-7 TRBV7-2 CASSLEREGEQYF TGTGCCAGCAGCTTAGAGCGGGAGGGCGAGCAGTACTTC
many . TRBJ1-4 TRBV7-2 CASSAQGGTNEKLFF TGTGCCAGCAGCGCTCAGGGCGGAACTAATGAAAAACTGTTTTTT
. . TRBJ2-3 TRBV6-1 CASSETNADTQYF TGTGCCAGCAGTGAAACAAACGCAGATACGCAGTATTTT
few TRBD2 TRBJ2-7 TRBV28 CATRTSGTYEQYF TGTGCCACCCGGACTAGCGGTACCTACGAGCAGTACTTC
. . TRBJ2-7 TRBV3-1 CASSQVRGPEQYF TGTGCCAGCAGCCAAGTACGAGGACCCGAGCAGTACTTC
. . TRBJ1-6 TRBV11-2 CASRSGFNYNSPLHF TGTGCCAGTCGGTCGGGGTTCAACTATAATTCACCCCTCCACTTT
. . TRBJ2-2 TRBV5-1 CASSTGFNTGELFF TGCGCCAGCAGCACGGGATTTAACACCGGGGAGCTGTTTTTT
many . TRBJ1-2 TRBV20-1 CSATPGYYGYTF TGCAGTGCCACTCCAGGCTACTATGGCTACACCTTC
. . TRBJ2-3 TRBV19 CASSADLLQYF TGTGCCAGTAGTGCGGACCTCCTCCAGTATTTT
. . TRBJ1-1 TRBV19 CASRGGGTEAFF TGTGCCAGTCGCGGGGGGGGTACTGAAGCTTTCTTT
. . TRBJ1-1 TRBV10-3 CAIRPGPRGTEAFF TGTGCCATCAGACCGGGCCCCAGGGGCACTGAAGCTTTCTTT
. . TRBJ2-5 TRBV20-1 CSARQGPETQYF TGCAGTGCTCGTCAGGGGCCGGAGACCCAGTACTTC
. TRBD1 TRBJ2-2 TRBV12-3/TRBV12-4 CASSLRTGAGELFF TGTGCCAGCAGTTTAAGGACAGGGGCCGGGGAGCTGTTTTTT
. . TRBJ2-5 TRBV20-1 CSARRLRGLQETQYF TGCAGTGCTAGACGACTTAGGGGCCTACAAGAGACCCAGTACTTC
many . TRBJ1-4 TRBV4-3 CASSQSLPGANEKLFF TGCGCCAGCAGCCAATCACTTCCTGGAGCTAATGAAAAACTGTTTTTT
few TRBD1 TRBJ1-5 TRBV20-1 CSAKVDRGLDNQPQHF TGCAGTGCTAAAGTGGACAGGGGGCTTGACAATCAGCCCCAGCATTTT
few TRBD1 TRBJ2-7 TRBV7-2 CASSPTGREQYF TGTGCCAGCAGCCCGACAGGGCGCGAGCAGTACTTC
. TRBD2 TRBJ2-7 TRBV4-3 CASSQDTSGHYEQYF TGCGCCAGCAGCCAAGATACTAGCGGCCACTACGAGCAGTACTTC
few . TRBJ2-1 TRBV15 CATSRVQGYNEQFF TGTGCCACCAGCAGAGTGCAGGGTTACAATGAGCAGTTCTTC